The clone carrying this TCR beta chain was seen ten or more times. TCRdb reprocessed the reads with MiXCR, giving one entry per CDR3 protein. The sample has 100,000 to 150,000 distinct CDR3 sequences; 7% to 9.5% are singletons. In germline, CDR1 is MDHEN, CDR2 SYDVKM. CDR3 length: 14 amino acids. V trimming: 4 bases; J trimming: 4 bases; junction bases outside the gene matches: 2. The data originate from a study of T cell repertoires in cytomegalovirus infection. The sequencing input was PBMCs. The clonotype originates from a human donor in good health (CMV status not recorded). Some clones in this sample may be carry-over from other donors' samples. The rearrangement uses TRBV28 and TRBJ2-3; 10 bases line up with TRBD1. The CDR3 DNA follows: TGTGCCAGCAGTTCGGGACAGGGGCCAGATACGCAGTATTTT. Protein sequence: CASSSGQGPDTQYF.